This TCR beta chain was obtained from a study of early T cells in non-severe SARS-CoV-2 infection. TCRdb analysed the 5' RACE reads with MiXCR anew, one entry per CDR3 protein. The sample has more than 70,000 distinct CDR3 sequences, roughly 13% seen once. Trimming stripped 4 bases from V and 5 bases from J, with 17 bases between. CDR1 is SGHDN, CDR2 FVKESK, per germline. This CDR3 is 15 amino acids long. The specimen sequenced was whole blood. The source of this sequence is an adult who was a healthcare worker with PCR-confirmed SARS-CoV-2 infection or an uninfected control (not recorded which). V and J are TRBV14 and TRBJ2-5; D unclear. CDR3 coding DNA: TGTGCCAGCAGCCGCGTACACGGCAGCATGGAGACCCAGTACTTC. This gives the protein CASSRVHGSMETQYF.